One sample yielded the 22 T cell receptor beta chains listed below, sequenced in a study of OX40 agonist ivuxolimab in advanced cancers. Libraries came from the immunoSEQ multiplex PCR assay. The source is immuneACCESS, and TCRdb retained only in-frame sequences with V and J called. Part of the clones is not carried over; for the studies checked, unresolved V genes explain less than half of this, and the remainder is unexplained. This sample holds 70,000 to 80,000 clones; 87% were observed only once. The biggest ten clones account for approximately 1.2% of the sample. The sequences come from CD4+ or CD8+ T cells sorted from blood, collected in a trial of the OX40 agonist ivuxolimab. These receptor sequences come from an adult with an advanced solid tumor such as melanoma, head and neck, liver or kidney cancer.

This chain connects TRBV6-6 to TRBJ1-5; D is undetermined. Trimming cost V 6 bases and J 7 bases, with 16 bases left between them. Germline lookup yields CDR1 MNHNY and CDR2 SVGAGI (reference sequence). This CDR3 spans 14 amino acids. The CDR3 DNA is TGTGCCAGCAGCCGCGGCGGGGTGGGACAGCCCCAGCATTTT. This encodes CASSRGGVGQPQHF.

This clone was seen a single time. This rearrangement joins TRBV5-1 to TRBJ2-2; D is possibly TRBD1 or TRBD2 (6 bases each). Per germline, CDR1 SGHRS and CDR2 YFSETQ. Trimming cost V 1 base and J 6 bases, with 13 bases left between them. The CDR3 loop spans 15 amino acids. This chain's CDR3 is CASSLRGELAGELFF. CDR3 sequence (DNA): TGCGCCAGCAGCTTGAGGGGGGAGTTGGCCGGGGAGCTGTTTTTT.

The chain links TRBV7-3 to TRBJ2-7; 11 nucleotides match TRBD2. Germline V gene lookup returns CDR1 SGHTA and CDR2 FQGTGA. The CDR3 has 15 residues. V shed 5 bases and J 2 bases; nucleotides not matched to a gene: 5. The CDR3 bases are TGTGCCAGCAGCGTAATAGCGGGAGGGGCCTACGAGCAGTACTTC. Its translation is CASSVIAGGAYEQYF.

The chain uses TRBV28 and TRBJ1-1; 8 bases line up with TRBD1. Germline V gene lookup returns CDR1 MDHEN and CDR2 SYDVKM. The trim removed 5 bases at V and 13 bases at J, leaving 18 bases unmatched. This CDR3 region has 15 residues. The CDR3: CASSGQGSAIRKGFF. The CDR3 coding sequence is TGTGCCAGCAGTGGACAGGGTTCGGCCATCAGGAAGGGTTTCTTT.

The genes are TRBV18 and TRBJ2-7; D possibly corresponds to TRBD1 (6 bases). The CDR3 has 13 amino acids. Looked up from germline, CDR1 is KGHSH and CDR2 is LQKENI. Trimming stripped 4 bases from V and 7 bases from J, with 14 bases between. CDR3 nucleotide sequence: TGTGCCAGCTCACGTTGGGACACCGATGAGCAGTACTTC. This translates into CASSRWDTDEQYF.

This rearrangement joins TRBV4-1 to TRBJ2-3; TRBD2 matches at 10 bases. J gave up 4 bases and V 2 bases, and 9 bases lay outside the gene matches. Germline V CDR1 and CDR2: MGHRA, YSYEKL. The CDR3 runs to 17 residues. CDR3 nucleotide sequence: TGCGCCAGCAGCCAACCGAGCGGGGGGGCCGGTGCAGATACGCAGTATTTT. Translation gives CASSQPSGGAGADTQYF.

This sequence joins TRBV11-3 and TRBJ2-1; 9 bases are shared with TRBD2. With V trimmed by 7 bases and J by 1 base, 8 bases remained unmatched. The CDR3 is 16 residues long. The germline V gene encodes CDR1 SGHNT and CDR2 YENEEA. CDR3 in amino acids: CASTAGGGVSYNEQFF. CDR3 coding DNA: TGTGCCAGCACAGCGGGAGGAGGCGTATCCTACAATGAGCAGTTCTTC.

As concerns this clone: Given the absence of the conserved phenylalanine or tryptophan at the CDR3 end, a read error is likely. It is unclear where the CDR3 begins or ends on the DNA, so no DNA is shown, and the CDR3 is as TCRdb lists it. This rearrangement joins TRBV21-1 to TRBJ1-4; whether TRBD1, the table's D call, matches the DNA was not checked. TRBV21-1 is a documented pseudogene. Including both end residues, the CDR3 is 13 amino acids long. The CDR3: CASSKRSDRGRMS.

This clone was detected once. The chain has TRBV18 and TRBJ1-1; weak D call: TRBD1 (6 bases). With 2 bases removed from V and 1 base from J, the gap between germline ends came to 11 bases. The CDR3 has 15 residues. Germline CDR1 is KGHSH and CDR2 is LQKENI. CDR3 sequence: CASSPGGRENTEAFF. The DNA of the CDR3 is TGTGCCAGCTCACCAGGGGGGCGCGAGAACACTGAAGCTTTCTTT.

This clone has only one observation. The V and J genes are TRBV6-1 and TRBJ1-2, with D unresolved. The germline V gene has CDR1 MNHNS and CDR2 SASEGT. V lost 1 base, J lost 10 bases, and 7 bases lay in between. This CDR3 spans 11 amino acids. CDR3 region: CASSEGSLYTF. The CDR3 coding sequence is TGTGCCAGCAGTGAAGGATCCCTCTACACCTTC.

The CDR3 protein is CASSILNYGYTF. Here the CDR3 DNA reads TGTGCCAGCAGCATCCTGAACTATGGCTACACCTTC. This sequence joins TRBV5-6 and TRBJ1-2; no firm D call. CDR1 and CDR2 (germline): SGHDT, YYEEEE. CDR3 length: 12 residues. With 4 bases removed from V and 2 bases from J, the gap between germline ends came to 6 bases.

This clone occurred once. V gene TRBV4-1 combines with J gene TRBJ1-3, with D unclear. V was trimmed by 3 bases and J by 0 bases, leaving 6 bases between them. Germline CDR1 is MGHRA and CDR2 is YSYEKL. The CDR3 contains 14 residues. The CDR3 nucleotides read TGCGCCAGCAGCCAGCCGAGCTCTGGAAACACCATATATTTT. This sequence encodes CASSQPSSGNTIYF.

The V and J genes are TRBV5-4 and TRBJ2-5, with TRBD1 matching 7 bases. TRBJ2-7 explains the end of the DNA better; the J call may be wrong. The V gene's germline CDR1 is SGHNT and CDR2 YYREEE (reference sequence). This CDR3 is built from 12 residues. This chain's CDR3 is CASSFDRVEQYF. As DNA, the CDR3 is TGTGCCAGCAGCTTCGACAGGGTCGAGCAGTACTTC.

V gene TRBV5-6 combines with J gene TRBJ1-2, with TRBD1 as a possible D gene (5 bases). V was trimmed by 5 bases and J by 4 bases, leaving 15 bases between them. The CDR3 contains 14 residues. The germline CDR1 and CDR2 sequences are SGHDT and YYEEEE. Here the CDR3 reads CASRPGAGTYGYTF. CDR3 coding DNA: TGTGCCAGCAGACCCGGGGCCGGGACCTATGGCTACACCTTC.

The chain has TRBV30 and TRBJ2-7; the match to TRBD2 covers 7 bases. The V gene's germline CDR1 is GTSNPN and CDR2 SVGIG (reference sequence). V lost 1 base to trimming and J lost 4 bases; unmatched junction nucleotides: 7. The CDR3 covers 14 residues. The CDR3 DNA is TGTGCCTGGAGTGGTGGCGGGAGAGGTTACGAGCAGTACTTC. Protein sequence: CAWSGGGRGYEQYF.

The CDR3 protein is CAWRQMGRGHEQYF. As DNA, the CDR3 is TGTGCCTGGAGGCAAATGGGGAGGGGACACGAGCAGTACTTC. The rearrangement joins TRBV30 to TRBJ2-7; 7 nucleotides agree with TRBD2. J was trimmed by 5 bases and V by 3 bases; bases with no gene match: 10. Per germline, CDR1 GTSNPN and CDR2 SVGIG (reference sequence). This CDR3 comprises 14 residues.

The gene calls are TRBV28 and TRBJ2-2; D gene uncertain. CDR1 is MDHEN, CDR2 SYDVKM, per germline. CDR3 length: 13 residues. Trimming removed 4 bases at V and 6 bases at J, with 9 bases between. CDR3 amino acids: CASSSLTSGELFF. As DNA, the CDR3 is TGTGCCAGCAGTTCACTTACTTCCGGGGAGCTGTTTTTT.

On this clone itself: The sample contains more than one DNA sequence encoding this CDR3. The chain recombines TRBV5-1 with TRBJ2-5; D is undetermined. The CDR3 is 14 residues long. Germline CDR1 reads SGHRS; CDR2 reads YFSETQ. The V end lost 0 bases, the J end lost 2 bases, and 8 bases lay between the germline ends. CDR3 DNA sequence: TGCGCCAGCAGCTTGGGGGGATATCAAGAGACCCAGTACTTC. Protein product: CASSLGGYQETQYF.

The rearrangement links TRBV6-1 to TRBJ1-5; D unresolved. Per the germline V gene, CDR1 is MNHNS and CDR2 is SASEGT. This CDR3 has 15 amino acids. Trimming took off 0 bases at V and 9 bases at J, with 15 bases between the two ends. The CDR3 coding sequence is TGTGCCAGCAGTGAAGCGCTTCTGGGCCGAGGGCCCCAGCATTTT. Encoded protein: CASSEALLGRGPQHF.

The chain combines TRBV6-5 with TRBJ1-5; TRBD1 is a possible D gene (5 bases). The CDR3 sequence is 14 residues long. Germline values: CDR1 MNHEY, CDR2 SVGAGI. The V end lost 3 bases, the J end lost 4 bases, and 10 bases lay between the germline ends. CDR3 in amino acids: CASSYGGLNQPQHF. CDR3 DNA sequence: TGTGCCAGCAGTTATGGGGGATTGAATCAGCCCCAGCATTTT.

CDR3 DNA: TGCGCCAGCAGCTTGGGCAGGGGCCACTCTGGGGCCAACGTCCTGACTTTC. Translating gives CASSLGRGHSGANVLTF. The rearrangement uses TRBV5-1 and TRBJ2-6; TRBD1 is a possible D gene (6 bases). CDR1 is SGHRS, CDR2 YFSETQ, per germline. The CDR3 has 17 residues. V gave up 0 bases and J gave up 0 bases, with 10 bases separating them.

This chain joins TRBV5-4 and TRBJ2-7; weak D call: TRBD1 (6 bases). The germline V gene has CDR1 SGHNT and CDR2 YYREEE (reference sequence). This CDR3 spans 13 amino acids. V shed 1 base and J shed 3 bases, with 8 bases lying between them. The CDR3 bases are TGTGCCAGCAGCTTGCAGGGGATCTACGAGCAGTACTTC. This codes for CASSLQGIYEQYF.